This record concerns one T cell receptor beta chain sequence. As yet, its antigen is unknown. Mismatch with germline at one junction end may stem from a read error. Sequencing was designed to attain a depth spanning 1 in 200,000 to 1 in 1 million T cells. The table came from immunoSEQ multiplex PCR; TCRdb's copy has only in-frame clones and leaves some out. Counted here are some 200,000 clones, 60% to 80% occurring once; the ten biggest clones make up 10% to 12%. The sample originates from a study of cytotoxic CD8 clonotypes in ibrutinib-treated CLL. Notes on the study in general: Baseline levels of clonality went above those of age-matched healthy donors and moved with circulating CD8+ T-cell counts. Public clonotypes were rare and shrank or held steady on treatment. The clonality went up when patients responded to ibrutinib and dropped back toward baseline at progression.

Source: PBMCs, taken after 12 months of ibrutinib treatment. The TCR sequence derives from a human donor with chronic lymphocytic leukemia.

The CDR3 is CASSPGTGFAYEQYF. The CDR3 region has the DNA TGTGCTAGCAGCCCTGGGACAGGCTTCGCCTACGAGCAGTACTTC. V and J are TRBV7-7 and TRBJ2-7; 8 positions match TRBD1. Germline V lookup: CDR1 SSHAT, CDR2 FNYEAQ (reference sequence). The CDR3 is made up of 15 amino acids.